This T cell receptor (beta chain) is drawn from a study of T cells in Graves' hyperthyroidism and ophthalmopathy. RNA transcripts provided the source from which TCR beta CDR3 regions were amplified. In the first-round RT-PCR of the TCR CDR3, the HTBI primer set was used. A single record per CDR3 protein comes from TCRdb applying MiXCR to the multiplex PCR reads. The data contain hundreds of thousands of distinct CDR3 sequences, roughly 40% of them singletons. J was trimmed by 5 bases and V by 3 bases; bases with no gene match: 7. CDR1 and CDR2 (germline): SNHLY, FYNNEI. CDR3 length equals 16 residues. For this clonotype: A much larger clone lies a single base off, so this may be a read error.

Input material: blood. The chain carries TRBV2 and TRBJ1-6; 7 bases match TRBD1. The sequence derives from a man aged 18-30 years with Graves' hyperthyroidism. The CDR3 coding sequence is TGTGCCAGCAGTGAGTGGACAGGCCTCAATAATTCACCCCTCCACTTT. It specifies CASSEWTGLNNSPLHF.